This entry lists 18 T cell receptor beta chains sequenced from one sample in a study of CD8 T cells in ankylosing spondylitis. Study outcomes and limitations: Ankylosing spondylitis blood seemed to carry a telltale TCR beta motif made of fewer than ten highly homologous variants.

TCRdb independently ran MiXCR on the 5' RACE reads; one entry per CDR3 protein. The sample records 700,000 to 850,000 distinct CDR3 sequences, about 11% being singletons. The antigens of these receptors remain unknown. The sequencing input was blood, either unsorted or a sorted T cell fraction (not recorded which). The origin of the receptors is a male donor with ankylosing spondylitis.

There are many counts of this clonotype. The chain carries TRBV29-1 and TRBJ2-1, with a weak D call TRBD1 (6 bases). CDR3 length: 17 residues. CDR1 SQVTM and CDR2 ANQGSEA come from the germline V gene. V dropped 1 base and J dropped 0 bases, with 16 bases sitting between them. CDR3 residues: CSVEGEQGPSSYNEQFF. The CDR3 region has the DNA TGCAGCGTTGAAGGGGAACAGGGCCCGAGCTCCTACAATGAGCAGTTCTTC.

J is TRBJ2-7 and V is TRBV6-1, with 10 positions matching TRBD1. Germline CDR1 and CDR2: MNHNS and SASEGT. J lost 5 bases, V lost 5 bases, and 9 bases had no gene match. The CDR3 sequence is 15 residues long. The CDR3 DNA reads as TGTGCCAGCAGTCCTCCGAGACAGGGGGCCCACGAGCAGTACTTC. Amino acid sequence: CASSPPRQGAHEQYF.

This clonotype was counted only a few times. This chain links TRBV5-1 with TRBJ1-1, with TRBD1 matching over 7 bases. The trim removed 2 bases at V and 10 bases at J, leaving 5 bases unmatched. The CDR3 is 12 amino acids. Germline V gene lookup returns CDR1 SGHRS and CDR2 YFSETQ. The chain's CDR3 is CASSLQGQGAFF. In DNA, the CDR3 is TGCGCCAGCAGCTTACAGGGGCAGGGAGCTTTCTTT.

The chain couples TRBV18 to TRBJ1-5, with a possible D match to TRBD1 (5 bases). Between the trimmed V and J ends, which lost 2 bases and 10 bases, there was a span of 12 bases. CDR3 length: 13 amino acids. The germline gives CDR1 KGHSH, CDR2 LQKENI. CDR3 nucleotide sequence: TGTGCCAGCTCACCATCGAGGGACGCACCCCAGCATTTT. Protein product: CASSPSRDAPQHF.

This clonotype was seen ten or more times. The chain has TRBV10-3 and TRBJ1-1; D uncertain. CDR3 size: 15 residues. CDR1 is ENHRY and CDR2 is SYGVKD in the germline V gene. Trimming left V 3 bases short and J 4 bases short, with 15 bases between. The CDR3 coding sequence is TGTGCCATCAGTGAAGGGTTCACGTCGGGCACTGAAGCTTTCTTT. It codes for CAISEGFTSGTEAFF.

J is TRBJ2-4 and V is TRBV20-1; D is undetermined. From germline, CDR1 is DFQATT and CDR2 SNEGSKA (reference sequence). The CDR3 is 14 amino acids. Trimming took off 6 bases at V and 1 base at J, with 13 bases between the two ends. The CDR3 loop reads CSANRIAAKNIQYF. CDR3 nucleotides: TGCAGTGCAAACAGAATTGCGGCCAAAAACATTCAGTACTTC.

The table lists this clonotype with many counts. The rearrangement joins TRBV5-1 to TRBJ2-1, with D tentatively TRBD2 (5 bases). CDR1 and CDR2 (germline): SGHRS, YFSETQ. The CDR3 is made up of 14 amino acids. V lost 4 bases, J lost 2 bases, and 10 bases lay in between. The CDR3 sequence is CASSPSGTYNEQFF. CDR3 DNA sequence: TGCGCCAGCAGCCCCAGCGGAACCTACAATGAGCAGTTCTTC.

This clonotype has just a few counts. This chain links TRBV20-1 with TRBJ2-2; 8 positions match TRBD2. J gave up 4 bases and V 5 bases, and 6 bases lay outside the gene matches. CDR3 size: 14 residues. The germline V gene has CDR1 DFQATT and CDR2 SNEGSKA (reference sequence). In nucleotides, the CDR3 is TGCAGTGCTGCGATTAGCGGGGTCACCGGGGAGCTGTTTTTT. Amino acids: CSAAISGVTGELFF.

There are many counts of this clonotype. The DNA for the CDR3 is TGTGCCAGCAGCTTAGCCCCTAGCGGCCAAGAGACCCAGTACTTC. The encoded protein is CASSLAPSGQETQYF. This chain uses TRBV7-2 with TRBJ2-5; TRBD2 agrees at 7 bases. Per germline, CDR1 SGHTA and CDR2 FQGNSA. The CDR3 loop spans 15 amino acids. V was pared by 0 bases and J by 1 base, with 2 bases of the junction left unmatched.

V is TRBV5-1 and J is TRBJ2-2; 7 bases map to TRBD2. Germline-derived CDR1 and CDR2 are SGHRS and YFSETQ. The CDR3 covers 16 residues. Trimming removed 5 bases from V and 2 bases from J; junction bases left unmatched: 9. In DNA, the CDR3 is TGCGCCAGCAGTACCACACTAGCGTCAAACACCGGGGAGCTGTTTTTT. Its protein product is CASSTTLASNTGELFF.

This clonotype was seen a few times. The genes are TRBV10-3 and TRBJ1-2; D is unresolved. Germline CDR1 and CDR2: ENHRY and SYGVKD. The CDR3 length is 14 residues. The V and J ends lost 2 bases and 4 bases respectively, with 11 bases between them. The CDR3 spells CAISENRLLYGYTF. DNA of the CDR3: TGTGCCATCAGTGAGAATAGACTGCTCTATGGCTACACCTTC.

The chain couples TRBV29-1 to TRBJ2-7, with D possibly called TRBD1 or TRBD2 (6 bases each). Germline V gene lookup returns CDR1 SQVTM and CDR2 ANQGSEA. Trimming removed 4 bases at V and 2 bases at J, with 18 bases between. The CDR3 is 15 residues long. The CDR3: CSVGGRDTGPYEQYF. CDR3 sequence (DNA): TGCAGCGTTGGGGGGCGGGACACCGGACCCTACGAGCAGTACTTC.

This clonotype was counted ten times or more. J is TRBJ2-2 and V is TRBV7-2; TRBD1 matches at 9 bases. The germline CDR1 and CDR2 sequences are SGHTA and FQGNSA. The CDR3 loop spans 15 amino acids. V dropped 5 bases and J dropped 3; count of bases not matched to a gene: 4. CDR3 protein: CASSRDRVDTGELFF. The CDR3, as DNA: TGTGCCAGCAGCAGGGACAGGGTGGACACCGGGGAGCTGTTTTTT. Full variable domain (missing parts from reference TRBV7-2 and TRBJ2-2): GAGVSQSPSNKVTEKGKDVELRCDPISGHTALYWYRQSLGQGLEFLIYFQGNSAPDKSGLPSDRFSAERTGGSVSTLTIQRTQQEDSAVYLCASSRDRVDTGELFFGEGSRLTVL.

The J gene is TRBJ2-7, the V gene TRBV6-2 or TRBV6-3; the match to TRBD2 covers 9 bases. CDR1 and CDR2 (germline): MNHEY, SVGEGT. This CDR3 spans 16 amino acids. V trimming: 1 base; J trimming: 0 bases; junction bases outside the gene matches: 4. For the CDR3, the DNA is TGTGCCAGCAGTTACTTTAGCGGGAGCGTCTCCTACGAGCAGTACTTC. As protein: CASSYFSGSVSYEQYF.

V usage is TRBV7-8 and J usage is TRBJ1-4, with D perhaps TRBD1 (5 bases). The CDR3 length is 16 residues. Germline V gene data show CDR1 as SGHVS and CDR2 as FQNEAQ. Between the trimmed V and J ends, which lost 5 bases and 7 bases, there was a span of 20 bases. DNA of the CDR3: TGTGCCAGCAGCCCCCCTTGGAGGCAGGGAGGTGAAAAACTGTTTTTT. It yields the protein CASSPPWRQGGEKLFF.

The CDR3: CASSYSMRSGAGELFF. For the CDR3, the DNA is TGTGCCAGCAGTTATTCTATGCGGTCTGGGGCCGGGGAGCTGTTTTTT. The chain is built from TRBV6-2 or TRBV6-3 and TRBJ2-2, with no clear D. The germline V gene encodes CDR1 MNHEY and CDR2 SVGEGT. Trimming took 3 bases from V and 6 from J, leaving 17 bases between them. This CDR3 contains 16 residues.

The chain joins TRBV6-5 to TRBJ1-4, with D possibly being TRBD1 (5 bases). Germline loops: CDR1 MNHEY, CDR2 SVGAGI. The ends were cut back, 2 bases at V and 5 bases at J, with 15 bases in the middle. The CDR3 runs to 16 residues. The CDR3 coding sequence is TGTGCCAGCAGTTACCTAAGAGGGACGAAAAATGAAAAACTGTTTTTT. Protein: CASSYLRGTKNEKLFF.

This clonotype came up a few times. V usage is TRBV4-3 and J usage is TRBJ1-1; D unresolved. Germline V lookup: CDR1 LGHNA, CDR2 YSLEER. This CDR3 is built from 13 residues. Trimming removed 2 bases at V and 8 bases at J, with 12 bases between. Here the CDR3 reads CASSQMGGLEAFF. CDR3 DNA sequence: TGCGCCAGCAGCCAAATGGGCGGATTAGAAGCTTTCTTT.